These 2 T cell receptor beta chains were all obtained from the same sample, sequenced in a study of CD8 T cells in ankylosing spondylitis. Study-wide points: In ankylosing spondylitis blood, a motif of eight highly homologous TCR beta variants appeared characteristic.

The antigens of these receptors remain unknown. TCRdb re-analysed the 5' RACE reads in MiXCR, keeping a single row per CDR3 protein. The sample yields about 220,000 distinct CDR3 sequences, approximately 20% seen once. Sequenced input: blood, either unsorted or a sorted T cell fraction (not recorded which). These receptors were taken from a male donor with ankylosing spondylitis.

The V call is TRBV5-6, the J call TRBJ2-1; no reliable D call. Trimming took 4 bases from V and 9 from J, leaving 23 bases between them. The CDR3 loop spans 16 amino acids. Per germline, CDR1 SGHDT and CDR2 YYEEEE. CDR3 residues: CASSPWLGSSSGEQFF. The CDR3 DNA reads TGTGCCAGCAGCCCCTGGCTAGGGTCTTCTTCGGGTGAGCAGTTCTTC.

About this clonotype: A junction end diverges from the germline sequence, so it may reflect a read error. The J gene is TRBJ2-1, the V gene TRBV20-1; 7 nucleotides agree with TRBD2. This CDR3 is built from 14 residues. CDR1 is DFQATT and CDR2 is SNEGSKA in the germline V gene (reference sequence). CDR3 sequence: CSAGDGLEVNEQFF. The CDR3 DNA sequence: TGCAGTGCTGGAGATGGACTAGAGGTAAATGAGCAGTTCTTC.